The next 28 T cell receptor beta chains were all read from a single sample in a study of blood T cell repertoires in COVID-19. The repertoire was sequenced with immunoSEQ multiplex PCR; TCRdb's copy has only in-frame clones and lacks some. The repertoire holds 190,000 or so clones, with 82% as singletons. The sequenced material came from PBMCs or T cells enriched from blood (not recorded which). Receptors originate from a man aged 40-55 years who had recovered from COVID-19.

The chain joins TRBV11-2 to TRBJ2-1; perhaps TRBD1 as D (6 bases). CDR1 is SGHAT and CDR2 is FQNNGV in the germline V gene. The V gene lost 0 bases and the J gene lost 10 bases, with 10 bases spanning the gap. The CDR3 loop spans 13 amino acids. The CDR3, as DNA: TGTGCCAGCAGCTTAGAGGGGGCCGGAGAGCAGTTCTTC. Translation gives CASSLEGAGEQFF. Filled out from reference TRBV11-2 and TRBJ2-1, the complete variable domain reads EAGVAQSPRYKIIEKRQSVAFWCNPISGHATLYWYQQILGQGPKLLIQFQNNGVVDDSQLPKDRFSAERLKGVDSTLKIQPAKLEDSAVYLCASSLEGAGEQFFGPGTRLTVL.

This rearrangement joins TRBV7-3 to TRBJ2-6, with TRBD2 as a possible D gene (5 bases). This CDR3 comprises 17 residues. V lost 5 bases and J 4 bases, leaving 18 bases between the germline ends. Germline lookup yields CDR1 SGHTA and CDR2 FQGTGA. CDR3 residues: CASSPLMRASGANVLTF. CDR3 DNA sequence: TGTGCCAGCAGCCCTTTGATGAGGGCCTCCGGGGCCAACGTCCTGACTTTC. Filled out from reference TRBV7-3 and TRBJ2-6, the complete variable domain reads GAGVSQTPSNKVTEKGKYVELRCDPISGHTALYWYRQSLGQGPEFLIYFQGTGAADDSGLPNDRFFAVRPEGSVSTLKIQRTERGDSAVYLCASSPLMRASGANVLTFGAGSRLTVL.

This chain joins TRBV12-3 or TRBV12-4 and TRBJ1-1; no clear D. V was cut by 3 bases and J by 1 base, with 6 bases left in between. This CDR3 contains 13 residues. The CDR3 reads CASSLSANTEAFF. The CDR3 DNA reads TGTGCCAGCAGTTTGAGTGCGAACACTGAAGCTTTCTTT.

The CDR3 sequence: CASSGGTGQGNSPLHF. CDR3 sequence (DNA): TGTGCCAGCAGCGGGGGGACTGGACAGGGGAATTCACCCCTCCACTTT. The chain has TRBV11-2 and TRBJ1-6; 9 bases are shared with TRBD1. The CDR3 extends over 16 amino acids. Germline values: CDR1 SGHAT, CDR2 FQNNGV. V gave up 5 bases and J gave up 7 bases; unmatched junction bases: 9. Combining the CDR3 with reference TRBV11-2 and TRBJ1-6 gives the whole variable domain EAGVAQSPRYKIIEKRQSVAFWCNPISGHATLYWYQQILGQGPKLLIQFQNNGVVDDSQLPKDRFSAERLKGVDSTLKIQPAKLEDSAVYLCASSGGTGQGNSPLHFGNGTRLTVT.

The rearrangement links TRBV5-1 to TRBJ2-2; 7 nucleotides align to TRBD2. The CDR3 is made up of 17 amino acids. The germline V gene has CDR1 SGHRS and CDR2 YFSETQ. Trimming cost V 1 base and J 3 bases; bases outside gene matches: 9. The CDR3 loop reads CASSLSDHSGYTGELFF. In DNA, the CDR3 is TGCGCCAGCAGCTTGTCCGACCATAGCGGGTACACCGGGGAGCTGTTTTTT.

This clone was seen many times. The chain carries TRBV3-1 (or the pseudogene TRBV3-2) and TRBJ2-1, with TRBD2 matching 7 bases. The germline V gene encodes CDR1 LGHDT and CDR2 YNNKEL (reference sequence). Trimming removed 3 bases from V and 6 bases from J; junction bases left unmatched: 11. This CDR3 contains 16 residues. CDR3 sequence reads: CASSHRGGAGVNEQFF. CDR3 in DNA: TGTGCCAGCAGCCACCGAGGAGGGGCGGGAGTCAATGAGCAGTTCTTC.

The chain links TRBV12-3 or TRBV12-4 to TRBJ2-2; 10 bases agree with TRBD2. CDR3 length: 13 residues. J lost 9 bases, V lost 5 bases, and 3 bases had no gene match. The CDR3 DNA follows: TGTGCCAGCAGTCAGCGGGAGGGGAGGGAGCTGTTTTTT. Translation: CASSQREGRELFF.

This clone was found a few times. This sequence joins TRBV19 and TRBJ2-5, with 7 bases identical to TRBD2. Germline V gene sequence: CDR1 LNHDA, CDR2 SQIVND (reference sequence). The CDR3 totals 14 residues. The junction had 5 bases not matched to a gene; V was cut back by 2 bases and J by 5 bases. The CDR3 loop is CASSISAGVETQYF. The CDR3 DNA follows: TGTGCCAGTAGTATATCGGCGGGGGTGGAGACCCAGTACTTC.

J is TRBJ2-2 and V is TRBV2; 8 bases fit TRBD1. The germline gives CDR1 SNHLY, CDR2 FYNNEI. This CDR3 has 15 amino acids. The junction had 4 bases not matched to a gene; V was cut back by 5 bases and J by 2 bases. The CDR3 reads CASSRQGSNTGELFF. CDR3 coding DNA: TGTGCCAGCAGTCGACAGGGGTCAAACACCGGGGAGCTGTTTTTT.

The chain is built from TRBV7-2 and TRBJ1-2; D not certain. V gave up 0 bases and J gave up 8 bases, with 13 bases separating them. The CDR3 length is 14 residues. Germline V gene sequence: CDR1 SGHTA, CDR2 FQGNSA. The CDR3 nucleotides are TGTGCCAGCAGCTTAGCGCGGCACTCATTGGGCTACACCTTC. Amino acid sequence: CASSLARHSLGYTF.

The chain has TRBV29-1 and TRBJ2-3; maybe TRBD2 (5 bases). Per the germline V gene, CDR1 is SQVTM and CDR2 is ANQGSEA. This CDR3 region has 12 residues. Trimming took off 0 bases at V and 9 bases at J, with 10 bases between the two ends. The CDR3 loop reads CSVEDWRKTQYF. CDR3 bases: TGCAGCGTTGAAGATTGGAGGAAGACGCAGTATTTT.

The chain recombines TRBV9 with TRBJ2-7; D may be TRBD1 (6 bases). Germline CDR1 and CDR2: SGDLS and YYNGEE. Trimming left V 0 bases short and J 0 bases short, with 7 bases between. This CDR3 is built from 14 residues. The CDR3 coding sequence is TGTGCCAGCAGCGTAGGACAGGACTCCTACGAGCAGTACTTC. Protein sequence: CASSVGQDSYEQYF. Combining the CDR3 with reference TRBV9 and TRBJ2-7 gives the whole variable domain DSGVTQTPKHLITATGQRVTLRCSPRSGDLSVYWYQQSLDQGLQFLIQYYNGEERAKGNILERFSAQQFPDLHSELNLSSLELGDSALYFCASSVGQDSYEQYFGPGTRLTVT.

This CDR3 reads CASSGSGTSGNEQFF. For the CDR3, the DNA is TGTGCCAGCAGTGGTTCCGGGACTAGCGGGAACGAGCAGTTCTTC. The rearrangement links TRBV6-2 or TRBV6-3 to TRBJ2-1; 13 bases fit TRBD2. Germline CDR1 and CDR2: MNHEY and SVGEGT. Trimming cost V 5 bases and J 10 bases; bases outside gene matches: 8. The CDR3 is 15 residues long.

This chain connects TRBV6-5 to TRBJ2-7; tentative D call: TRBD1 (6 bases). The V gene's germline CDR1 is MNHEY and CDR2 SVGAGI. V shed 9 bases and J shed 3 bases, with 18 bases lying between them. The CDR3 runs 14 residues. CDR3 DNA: TGTGCCAGTCAACGGACAGTGCAGAGCTACGAGCAGTACTTC. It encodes CASQRTVQSYEQYF.

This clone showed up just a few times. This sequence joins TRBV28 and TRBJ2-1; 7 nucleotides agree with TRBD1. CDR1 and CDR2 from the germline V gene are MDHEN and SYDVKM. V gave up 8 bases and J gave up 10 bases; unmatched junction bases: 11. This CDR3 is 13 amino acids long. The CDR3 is CASSPRQGPEQFF. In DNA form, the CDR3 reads TGTGCCAGCTCACCGCGACAGGGACCGGAGCAGTTCTTC.

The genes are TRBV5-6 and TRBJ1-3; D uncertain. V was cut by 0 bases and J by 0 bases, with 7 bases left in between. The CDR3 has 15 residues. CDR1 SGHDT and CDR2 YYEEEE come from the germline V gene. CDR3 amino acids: CASSLEFRSGNTIYF. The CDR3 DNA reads TGTGCCAGCAGCTTGGAATTTCGCTCTGGAAACACCATATATTTT.

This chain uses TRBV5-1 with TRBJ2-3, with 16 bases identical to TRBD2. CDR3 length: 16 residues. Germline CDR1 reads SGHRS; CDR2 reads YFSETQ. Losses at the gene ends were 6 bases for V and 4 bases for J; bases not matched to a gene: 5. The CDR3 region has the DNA TGCGCCAGCAACTCCGGGACTAGCGGGGGGGCAGATACGCAGTATTTT. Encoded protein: CASNSGTSGGADTQYF.

The chain's CDR3 is CASSPMTGLYGYTF. The CDR3 bases are TGTGCCAGTAGTCCAATGACAGGCCTCTATGGCTACACCTTC. The rearrangement joins TRBV19 to TRBJ1-2; the D gene is possibly TRBD1 (6 bases). Germline V CDR1 and CDR2: LNHDA, SQIVND (reference sequence). This CDR3 region has 14 residues. Trimming removed 5 bases from V and 4 bases from J, with 14 bases in between.

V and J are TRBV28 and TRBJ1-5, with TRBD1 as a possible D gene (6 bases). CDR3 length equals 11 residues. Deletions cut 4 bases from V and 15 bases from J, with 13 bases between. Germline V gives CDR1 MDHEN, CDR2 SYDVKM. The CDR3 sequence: CASSSMGTPHF. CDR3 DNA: TGTGCCAGCAGTTCTATGGGGACACCGCATTTT.

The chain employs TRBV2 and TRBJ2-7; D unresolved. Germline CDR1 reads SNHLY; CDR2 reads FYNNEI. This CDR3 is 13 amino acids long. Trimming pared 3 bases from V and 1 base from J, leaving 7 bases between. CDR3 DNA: TGTGCCAGCAGTGAGGCTCTGTCCTACGAGCAGTACGTC. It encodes CASSEALSYEQYV.

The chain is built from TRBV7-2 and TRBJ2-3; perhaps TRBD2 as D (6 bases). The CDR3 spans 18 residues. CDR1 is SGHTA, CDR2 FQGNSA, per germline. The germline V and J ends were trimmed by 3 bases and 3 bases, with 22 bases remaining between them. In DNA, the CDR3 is TGTGCCAGCAGCTTTTCCGACAGACCCCCCCGGGGGACAGATACGCAGTATTTT. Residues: CASSFSDRPPRGTDTQYF.

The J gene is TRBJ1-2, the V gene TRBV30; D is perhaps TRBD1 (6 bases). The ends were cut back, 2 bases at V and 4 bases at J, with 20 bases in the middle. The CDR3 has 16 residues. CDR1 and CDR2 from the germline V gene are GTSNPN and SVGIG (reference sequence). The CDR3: CAWSRGGAGYGYGYTF. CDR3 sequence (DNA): TGTGCCTGGAGTCGGGGGGGCGCCGGTTATGGCTATGGCTACACCTTC.

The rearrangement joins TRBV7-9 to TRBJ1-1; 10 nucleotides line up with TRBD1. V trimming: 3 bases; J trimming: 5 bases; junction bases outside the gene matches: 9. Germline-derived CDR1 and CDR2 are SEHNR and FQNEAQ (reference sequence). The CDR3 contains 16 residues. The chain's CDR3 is CASSFTTGGQITEAFF. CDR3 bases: TGTGCCAGCAGCTTCACGACAGGGGGCCAAATAACTGAAGCTTTCTTT.

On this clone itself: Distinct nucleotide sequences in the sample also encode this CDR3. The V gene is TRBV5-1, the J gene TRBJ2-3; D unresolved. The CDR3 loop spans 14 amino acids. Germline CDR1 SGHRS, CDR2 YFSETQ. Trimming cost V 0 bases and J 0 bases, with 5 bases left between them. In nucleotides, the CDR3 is TGCGCCAGCAGCTTGGACAGAAGCACAGATACGCAGTATTTT. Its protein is CASSLDRSTDTQYF.

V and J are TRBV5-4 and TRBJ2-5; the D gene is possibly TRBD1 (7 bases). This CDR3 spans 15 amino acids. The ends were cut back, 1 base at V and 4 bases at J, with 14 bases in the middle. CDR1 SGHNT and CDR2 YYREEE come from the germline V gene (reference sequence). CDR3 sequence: CASSLWGDSLETQYF. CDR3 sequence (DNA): TGTGCCAGCAGCTTGTGGGGGGACAGCCTAGAGACCCAGTACTTC.

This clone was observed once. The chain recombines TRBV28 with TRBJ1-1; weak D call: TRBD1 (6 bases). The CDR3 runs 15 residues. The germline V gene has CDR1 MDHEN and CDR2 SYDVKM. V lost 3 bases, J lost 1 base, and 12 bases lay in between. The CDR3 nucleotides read TGTGCCAGCAGTTTGCCGGGACACCCGAACACTGAAGCTTTCTTT. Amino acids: CASSLPGHPNTEAFF.

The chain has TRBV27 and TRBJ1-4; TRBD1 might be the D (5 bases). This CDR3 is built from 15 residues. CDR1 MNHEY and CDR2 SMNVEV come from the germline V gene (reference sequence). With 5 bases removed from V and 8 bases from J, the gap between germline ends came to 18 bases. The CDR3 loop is CASSTLGGAWEKLFF. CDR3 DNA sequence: TGTGCCAGCAGTACATTGGGAGGGGCATGGGAAAAACTGTTTTTT.

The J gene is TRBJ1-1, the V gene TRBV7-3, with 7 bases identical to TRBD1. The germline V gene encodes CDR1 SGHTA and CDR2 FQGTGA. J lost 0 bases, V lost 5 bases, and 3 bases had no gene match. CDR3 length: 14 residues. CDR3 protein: CASSVTGMNTEAFF. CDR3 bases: TGTGCCAGCAGCGTGACAGGGATGAACACTGAAGCTTTCTTT.